This entry is about one T cell receptor beta chain. No antigen is known for it. This sample was included in a study of shared clonotypes between healthy human individuals. Whole-study results and caveats: Exclusively blood specimens were collected; tissue repertoires likely differ.

Partitioning of CD4+ cells yielded a CD45RA+ naive subset and a CD45RA-negative memory subset. V was shortened by 6 bases and J by 2 bases, with 14 bases between the two germline ends. The CDR3 has 15 amino acids. Germline V gene data show CDR1 as ENHRY and CDR2 as SYGVKD. Some clones are missing from TCRdb's copy, which holds only in-frame ones; the method was immunoSEQ multiplex PCR. The repertoire holds some 500,000 clones, with 90% to 97% as singletons. This sequence originates from a woman between 25 and 40 years old in good health. The J gene is TRBJ2-1, the V gene TRBV10-3; D is perhaps TRBD2 (5 bases). Sequenced sample: naive CD4+ T cells sorted from blood. Subset described: CD45RA+ positively selected. This chain's CDR3 is CAIRASGRPYNEQFF. The CDR3 bases are TGTGCCATCAGGGCGAGCGGAAGACCCTACAATGAGCAGTTCTTC.